The 22 T cell receptor beta chains below were found in one sample sequenced in a study of T-cell memory formation after mild COVID-19. A single record per CDR3 protein comes from TCRdb applying MiXCR to the 5' RACE reads. Among some 300,000 distinct CDR3 sequences listed, approximately 22% were seen once. Sequenced material: PBMCs or a T cell subset sorted from them (not recorded which). These receptors were collected from a man aged 18 to 30 who had mild COVID-19 (a few samples of this study predate the infection). Cell type and time point are not known.

This clonotype has only a few counts. The gene calls are TRBV7-6 and TRBJ2-1; D remains unclear. V lost 10 bases and J lost 8, with 12 bases in between. Germline V gene data show CDR1 as SGHVS and CDR2 as FNYEAQ. This CDR3 has 11 amino acids. CDR3 in DNA: TGTGCCACCTCGGGCTCCGATGAGCAGTTCTTC. Protein: CATSGSDEQFF.

There are a few counts of this clonotype. The gene calls are TRBV3-1 and TRBJ1-5, with 7 bases lining up with TRBD1. This CDR3 region has 14 residues. Trimming removed 4 bases from V and 7 bases from J; junction bases left unmatched: 7. CDR1 is LGHDT and CDR2 is YNNKEL in the germline V gene (reference sequence). The CDR3 DNA sequence: TGTGCCAGCAGCCCAGGGGGTGGAGGGCAGCCCCAGCATTTT. It codes for CASSPGGGGQPQHF.

The table lists this clonotype with a count of one. A read error may produce the germline difference seen at one junction end. This rearrangement joins TRBV15 to TRBJ1-4, with D tentatively TRBD1 (6 bases). The CDR3 length is 15 residues. Germline-derived CDR1 and CDR2 are LNHNV and YYDKDF (reference sequence). The CDR3 bases are TGTTCCACCAGCAGAGTAGGGGGTTCTAATGAAAAACTGTTTTTT. It encodes CSTSRVGGSNEKLFF.

This chain connects TRBV19 to TRBJ1-1; D unresolved. The V end was cut by 3 bases, the J end by 3 bases, with 8 bases between. Germline lookup yields CDR1 LNHDA and CDR2 SQIVND (reference sequence). CDR3 length equals 13 residues. CDR3 DNA: TGTGCCAGTAGTATTAGGAGGGACACTGAAGCTTTCTTT. Translating gives CASSIRRDTEAFF.

The chain uses TRBV4-1 and TRBJ1-1; 7 bases fit TRBD1. Per germline, CDR1 MGHRA and CDR2 YSYEKL. There are 16 residues in the CDR3. The V gene end was trimmed by 4 bases and the J gene end by 2 bases; junction bases not matched to a gene: 10. The CDR3 is CASSRSGGDSNTEAFF. DNA for the CDR3: TGCGCCAGCAGCCGTTCTGGTGGGGACAGCAACACTGAAGCTTTCTTT.

V gene TRBV7-9 combines with J gene TRBJ2-1; no clear D gene. Germline CDR1 reads SEHNR; CDR2 reads FQNEAQ (reference sequence). Trimming took off 3 bases at V and 8 bases at J, with 2 bases between the two ends. The CDR3 runs to 10 residues. The CDR3 here is CASSFHEQFF. CDR3 sequence (DNA): TGTGCCAGCAGCTTCCATGAGCAGTTCTTC.

This clonotype was recorded a few times. V usage is TRBV6-5 and J usage is TRBJ2-2, with D perhaps TRBD2 (6 bases). The germline V gene has CDR1 MNHEY and CDR2 SVGAGI. The CDR3 has 14 residues. The V end lost 6 bases, the J end lost 4 bases, and 12 bases lay between the germline ends. Here the CDR3 DNA reads TGTGCCAGCAGCCTACAGCGGGCCACCGGGGAGCTGTTTTTT. Translated, it gives CASSLQRATGELFF.

This clonotype was counted between two and nine times. This chain joins TRBV5-1 and TRBJ1-6, with D possibly being TRBD1 (6 bases). With 0 bases removed from V and 10 bases from J, the gap between germline ends came to 14 bases. The CDR3 has 15 amino acids. CDR1 and CDR2 (germline): SGHRS, YFSETQ. In DNA, the CDR3 is TGCGCCAGCAGCTTGGTGTCAGGGGCGAAGTCACCCCTCCACTTT. It is translated as CASSLVSGAKSPLHF.

The chain uses TRBV7-9 and TRBJ1-1; D not resolved. Germline V lookup: CDR1 SEHNR, CDR2 FQNEAQ (reference sequence). V was pared by 8 bases and J by 2 bases, with 6 bases between. CDR3 size: 11 residues. CDR3 sequence: CASLYNTEAFF. The CDR3, as DNA: TGTGCCAGCCTTTACAACACTGAAGCTTTCTTT.

V usage is TRBV18 and J usage is TRBJ2-2, with D uncertain. CDR3 size: 14 residues. Trimming shortened V by 1 base and J by 4 bases, and 7 bases separated the two germline ends. Germline CDR1 reads KGHSH; CDR2 reads LQKENI. The CDR3 coding sequence is TGTGCCAGCTCACCACAGGACGGCACCGGGGAGCTGTTTTTT. Its translation is CASSPQDGTGELFF.

This clonotype was seen a few times. The rearrangement joins TRBV5-1 to TRBJ2-2; either TRBD1 or TRBD2 may fit D (5 bases each). Between the trimmed V and J ends, which lost 4 bases and 5 bases, there was a span of 15 bases. Germline CDR1 reads SGHRS; CDR2 reads YFSETQ. CDR3 length: 15 amino acids. The CDR3 protein is CASSAGTAGTGELFF. The DNA of the CDR3 is TGCGCCAGCAGCGCCGGGACGGCCGGGACCGGGGAGCTGTTTTTT.

This clonotype has more than one count but fewer than ten. The rearrangement joins TRBV18 to TRBJ2-2, with D perhaps given as TRBD1 or TRBD2 (6 bases each). The CDR3 runs 17 residues. Trimming took off 1 base at V and 0 bases at J, with 12 bases between the two ends. Germline V gene data show CDR1 as KGHSH and CDR2 as LQKENI. The CDR3 reads CASSPLSGDSNTGELFF. Written as DNA, the CDR3 is TGTGCCAGCTCACCACTGTCAGGGGACTCGAACACCGGGGAGCTGTTTTTT.

This clonotype was observed a handful of times. V and J are TRBV29-1 and TRBJ1-1; D perhaps matches TRBD1 (5 bases). The V end was cut by 4 bases, the J end by 5 bases, with 14 bases between. The CDR3 has 13 residues. Germline CDR1 is SQVTM and CDR2 is ANQGSEA. CDR3 sequence reads: CSVALQERTEAFF. For the CDR3, the DNA is TGCAGCGTTGCCCTACAGGAAAGGACTGAAGCTTTCTTT.

There are a few counts of this clonotype. The chain couples TRBV4-3 to TRBJ1-4; tentative D call: TRBD1 (5 bases). The ends were cut back, 2 bases at V and 4 bases at J, with 20 bases in the middle. Germline V gives CDR1 LGHNA, CDR2 YSLEER. The CDR3 is 18 amino acids. CDR3 DNA: TGCGCCAGCAGCCAACGTAGGGGCCAAAGGGGCCTTAATGAAAAACTGTTTTTT. Its protein product is CASSQRRGQRGLNEKLFF.

As concerns this clonotype: One end of the junction varies from germline; a read error may be responsible. V gene TRBV7-8 combines with J gene TRBJ2-1, with 8 bases lining up with TRBD2. In germline, CDR1 is SGHVS, CDR2 FQNEAQ. The CDR3 spans 13 residues. The CDR3 loop reads CASSLGGGGLRSF. CDR3 nucleotide sequence: TGTGCCAGCAGCTTGGGGGGCGGGGGGCTTCGAAGCTTC.

The rearrangement uses TRBV6-5 and TRBJ2-7; possibly TRBD1 for D (6 bases). This CDR3 is built from 15 residues. Trimming shortened V by 0 bases and J by 6 bases, and 15 bases separated the two germline ends. Germline V gene lookup returns CDR1 MNHEY and CDR2 SVGAGI. The CDR3 nucleotides read TGTGCCAGCAGTTACTCGACGGCAGGGGTGGGCGAGCAGTACGTC. It yields the protein CASSYSTAGVGEQYV.

This clonotype was recorded a few times. The rearrangement joins TRBV10-2 to TRBJ2-5; no definite D call. V lost 3 bases, J lost 0 bases, and 14 bases lay in between. The CDR3 has 16 residues. CDR1 is WSHSY, CDR2 SAAADI, per germline. The CDR3, as DNA: TGCGCCAGCAGTGATCAGAGTCTCCCGTACCAAGAGACCCAGTACTTC. It specifies CASSDQSLPYQETQYF.

This clonotype was seen just once. The gene calls are TRBV28 and TRBJ2-1; possible D gene TRBD2, 8 bases. Trimming removed 7 bases from V and 2 bases from J, with 18 bases in between. The CDR3 runs to 16 residues. Germline V gene lookup returns CDR1 MDHEN and CDR2 SYDVKM. This CDR3 is CASNLGGGGPYNEQFF. The CDR3 DNA follows: TGTGCCAGCAACCTAGGGGGCGGGGGGCCCTACAATGAGCAGTTCTTC. Complete variable domain (other parts from reference TRBV28 and TRBJ2-1): DVKVTQSSRYLVKRTGEKVFLECVQDMDHENMFWYRQDPGLGLRLIYFSYDVKMKEKGDIPEGYSVSREKKERFSLILESASTNQTSMYLCASNLGGGGPYNEQFFGPGTRLTVL.

This clonotype was observed a single time. The chain combines TRBV2 with TRBJ2-3; D is undetermined. CDR3 size: 13 residues. V dropped 4 bases and J dropped 3 bases, with 8 bases sitting between them. Germline assignment: CDR1 SNHLY and CDR2 FYNNEI. CDR3 amino acids: CASSVGRTDTQYF. The CDR3 DNA follows: TGTGCCAGCAGTGTAGGTAGAACAGATACGCAGTATTTT.

The V call is TRBV2, the J call TRBJ2-3; D may be TRBD1 or TRBD2 (5 bases each). The CDR3 spans 12 residues. V shed 7 bases and J shed 4 bases, with 9 bases lying between them. Germline CDR1 is SNHLY and CDR2 is FYNNEI. The CDR3 sequence: CASNGDPDTQYF. DNA for the CDR3: TGTGCCAGCAATGGGGACCCAGATACGCAGTATTTT.

Many counts were recorded for this clonotype. The chain employs TRBV10-3 and TRBJ2-2; 9 positions agree with TRBD1. The germline V gene has CDR1 ENHRY and CDR2 SYGVKD. The CDR3 is made up of 15 amino acids. The V gene end was trimmed by 8 bases and the J gene end by 6 bases; junction bases not matched to a gene: 10. The CDR3 bases are TGTGCCATCTTCGGAGGGACAGGGATCGCCGGGGAGCTGTTTTTT. Its protein product is CAIFGGTGIAGELFF.

The chain's CDR3 is CASSLLLPSTDTQYF. The CDR3 bases are TGTGCCAGCAGTTTACTACTCCCTAGCACAGATACGCAGTATTTT. J is TRBJ2-3 and V is TRBV12-3 or TRBV12-4; unclear D gene. V was pared by 2 bases and J by 0 bases, with 9 bases between. The CDR3 loop spans 15 amino acids.